This T cell receptor (beta chain) emerged from a study of CD8 T cells in Susac syndrome. When the RNA was reverse transcribed, random hexamers were used with an input of roughly 0.5 to 1 ug. TCR beta CDR3 was amplified by immunoSEQ covering 54 Vbeta and 13 Jbeta. TCRdb ran MiXCR on the immunoSEQ multiplex PCR reads and lists one entry per CDR3 protein. Among around 170,000 distinct CDR3 sequences listed, 95% to 97% were seen once. This CDR3 is built from 17 residues. CDR1 is KGHSH, CDR2 LQKENI, per germline. With V trimmed by 0 bases and J by 0 bases, 4 bases remained unmatched. The material sequenced was CD4+ T cells from PBMCs. This sequence originates from a human donor with Susac syndrome. The rearrangement links TRBV18 to TRBJ2-1, with 8 nucleotides matching TRBD1. The CDR3: CASSPPGQAISYNEQFF. The CDR3 bases are TGTGCCAGCTCACCACCGGGACAGGCGATCTCCTACAATGAGCAGTTCTTC.